This TCR beta chain was identified in a study of T cells in Graves' hyperthyroidism and ophthalmopathy. Study observations and caveats: The majority of expanded thyroid clonotypes above 0.001 also appeared in blood.

Amplification of TCR beta CDR3 regions used RNA as the template. The study used the HTBI primer set for a first-round RT-PCR of the TCR CDR3. TCRdb independently ran MiXCR on the multiplex PCR reads; one entry per CDR3 protein. The sample carries some 250,000 distinct CDR3 sequences, roughly 14% recorded once. This clonotype was detected ten times or more. As yet, its antigen is unknown. J was trimmed by 1 base and V by 6 bases; bases with no gene match: 3. The CDR3 covers 14 residues. The germline V gene encodes CDR1 MDHEN and CDR2 SYDVKM. The chain links TRBV28 to TRBJ2-1, with TRBD2 matching 7 bases. The source material was blood. The TCR comes from a woman aged 40-49 years with Graves' hyperthyroidism that later progressed to Graves' ophthalmopathy. CDR3 sequence (DNA): TGTGCCAGCAGCCCACTAGCGTCCTACAATGAGCAGTTCTTC. Translation gives CASSPLASYNEQFF.